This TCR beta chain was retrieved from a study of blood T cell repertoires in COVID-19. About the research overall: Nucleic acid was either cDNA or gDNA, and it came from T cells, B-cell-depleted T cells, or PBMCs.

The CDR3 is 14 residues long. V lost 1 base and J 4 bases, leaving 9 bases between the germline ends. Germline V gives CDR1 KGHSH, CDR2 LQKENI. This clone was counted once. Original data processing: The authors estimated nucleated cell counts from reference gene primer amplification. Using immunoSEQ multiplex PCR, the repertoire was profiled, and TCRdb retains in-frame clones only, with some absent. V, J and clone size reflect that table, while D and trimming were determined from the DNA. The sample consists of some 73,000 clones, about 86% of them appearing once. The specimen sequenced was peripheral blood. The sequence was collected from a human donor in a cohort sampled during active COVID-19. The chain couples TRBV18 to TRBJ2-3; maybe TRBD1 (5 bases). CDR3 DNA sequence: TGTGCCAGCTCACCACGGCTAGGGGCAGATACGCAGTATTTT. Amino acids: CASSPRLGADTQYF.